This TCR beta chain was captured in a study of T cell repertoires in cytomegalovirus infection. Points from the study as a whole: Dominating the ex vivo response were HLA-C-restricted CMV-specific TCR beta clonotypes.

The V gene end was trimmed by 2 bases and the J gene end by 3 bases; junction bases not matched to a gene: 7. CDR1 is SGHTA, CDR2 FQGNSA, per germline. The CDR3 runs 15 residues. TCRdb processed the reads anew with MiXCR; each CDR3 protein has one entry. The sample holds some 700,000 distinct CDR3 sequences, less than 40% seen once. This clonotype was detected only a few times. No antigen is known for it. The sequencing sample was made of PBMCs. The chain combines TRBV7-2 with TRBJ2-7, with 7 nucleotides matching TRBD1. This sequence originates from a human donor in good health (CMV status not recorded). Some clones in this sample may be carry-over from other donors' samples. CDR3 sequence reads: CASSLTPDRVYEQYF. For the CDR3, the DNA is TGTGCCAGCAGCTTAACTCCCGACAGGGTCTACGAGCAGTACTTC.